The clone carrying this TCR beta chain showed up just a few times. 5'RACE template switching generated TCR cDNA, adding a universal primer site and UMIs. TCRdb itself ran the 5' RACE reads through MiXCR, one entry per CDR3 protein. The table has roughly 96,000 distinct CDR3 sequences, 7.5% to 10% seen once. The data originate from a study of T cells after yellow fever vaccination. Study-wide background: Those fractions that held only low numbers of cells were prepared using the SMART-Seq v4 Ultra Low Input RNA kit. General study points: Peaking on day 5 versus 15, the secondary response was faster but weaker. Clones from primary vaccination mostly reappeared after the booster (less than 98% CD4, around 90% CD8).

Trimming took 5 bases from V and 2 from J; bases not matched to a gene: 6. The CDR3 has 15 amino acids. This chain uses TRBV12-3 or TRBV12-4 with TRBJ1-2; TRBD1 agrees at 9 bases. The specimen was CD8+ T cells not binding an NS4B(214-222) dextramer, sorted from PBMCs, collected more than 13 days after the first yellow fever vaccination. The TCR originated in a man between 18 and 29 years old who received the YFV17D yellow fever vaccine. The CDR3 region is CASSHSGTGNYGYTF. DNA for the CDR3: TGTGCCAGCAGTCACTCCGGGACAGGGAACTATGGCTACACCTTC.